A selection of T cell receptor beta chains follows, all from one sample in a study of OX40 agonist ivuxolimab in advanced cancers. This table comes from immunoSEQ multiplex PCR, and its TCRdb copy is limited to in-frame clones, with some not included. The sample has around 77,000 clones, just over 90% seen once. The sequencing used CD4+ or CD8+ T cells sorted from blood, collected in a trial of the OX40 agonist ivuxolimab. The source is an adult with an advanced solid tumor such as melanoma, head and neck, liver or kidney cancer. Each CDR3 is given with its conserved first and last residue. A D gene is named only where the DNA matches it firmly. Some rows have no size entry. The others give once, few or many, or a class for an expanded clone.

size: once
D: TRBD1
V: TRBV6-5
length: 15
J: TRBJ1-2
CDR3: CASRWTGGTDYGYTF
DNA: TGTGCCAGCAGATGGACAGGGGGCACTGACTATGGCTACACCTTC

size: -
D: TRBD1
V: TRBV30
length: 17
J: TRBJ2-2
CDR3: CAWSKGRGGGVTGELFF
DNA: TGTGCCTGGAGTAAGGGGAGAGGGGGCGGTGTTACCGGGGAGCTGTTTTTT

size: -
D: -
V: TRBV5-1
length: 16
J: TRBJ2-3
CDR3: CASSMGLKHSTDTQYF
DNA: TGCGCCAGCAGCATGGGACTTAAGCATAGCACAGATACGCAGTATTTT

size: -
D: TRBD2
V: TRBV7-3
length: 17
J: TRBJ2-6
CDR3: CASSLRGGPSGANVLTF
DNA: TGTGCCAGCAGCTTACGGGGGGGCCCCTCTGGGGCCAACGTCCTGACTTTC

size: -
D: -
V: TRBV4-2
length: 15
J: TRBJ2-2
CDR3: CASSPPGNIGGELFF
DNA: TGTGCCAGCAGCCCTCCGGGGAACATTGGCGGGGAGCTGTTTTTT

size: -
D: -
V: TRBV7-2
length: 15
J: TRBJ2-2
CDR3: CASSLMSGAGGELFF
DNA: TGTGCCAGCAGCTTAATGTCAGGGGCTGGCGGGGAGCTGTTTTTT

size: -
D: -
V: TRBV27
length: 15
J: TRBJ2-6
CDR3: CASSGRGTGANVLTF
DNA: TGTGCCAGCAGCGGGCGGGGAACTGGGGCCAACGTCCTGACTTTC

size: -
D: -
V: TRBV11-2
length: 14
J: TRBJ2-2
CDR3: CASSLIRVTGELFF
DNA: TGTGCCAGCAGCCTTATAAGAGTCACCGGGGAGCTGTTTTTT

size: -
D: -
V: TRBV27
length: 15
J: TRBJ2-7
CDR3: CASSTGVWGEYEQYF
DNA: TGTGCCAGCAGCACCGGGGTGTGGGGGGAATACGAGCAGTACTTC

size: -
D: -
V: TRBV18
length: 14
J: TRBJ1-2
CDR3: CASSPSPDFYGYTF
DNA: TGTGCCAGCTCACCATCTCCCGATTTCTATGGCTACACCTTC

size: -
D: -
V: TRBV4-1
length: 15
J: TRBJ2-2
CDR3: CASSQSTGYTGELFF
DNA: TGCGCCAGCAGCCAAAGTACAGGGTACACCGGGGAGCTGTTTTTT

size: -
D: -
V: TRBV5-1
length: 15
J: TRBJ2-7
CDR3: CASSLKASPSYEQYF
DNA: TGCGCCAGCAGCTTGAAGGCTAGCCCCTCCTACGAGCAGTACTTC

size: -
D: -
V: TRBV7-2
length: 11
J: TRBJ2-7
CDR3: CASSSNFEQYF
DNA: TGTGCCAGCAGCTCAAACTTCGAGCAGTACTTC

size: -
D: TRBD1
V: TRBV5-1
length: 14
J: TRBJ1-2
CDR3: CASSLQGLTYGYTF
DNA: TGCGCCAGCAGCTTACAGGGGTTAACCTATGGCTACACCTTC

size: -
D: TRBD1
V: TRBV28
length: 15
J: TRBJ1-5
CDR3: CASSTDRVGNQPQHF
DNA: TGTGCCAGCAGTACGGACAGGGTAGGCAATCAGCCCCAGCATTTT

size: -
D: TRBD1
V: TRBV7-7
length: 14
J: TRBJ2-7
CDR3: CASRSDRGRHEQYF
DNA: TGTGCTAGCAGGTCCGACAGGGGGCGACACGAGCAGTACTTC

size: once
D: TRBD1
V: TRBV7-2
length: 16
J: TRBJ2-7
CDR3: CASSSSRGTGENEQYF
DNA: TGTGCCAGCAGCTCCAGTCGTGGGACAGGTGAAAACGAGCAGTACTTC

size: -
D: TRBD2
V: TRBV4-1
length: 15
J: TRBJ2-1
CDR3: CASSSSGRGRDEQFF
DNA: TGCGCCAGCAGCTCGAGCGGGAGGGGCCGCGATGAGCAGTTCTTC

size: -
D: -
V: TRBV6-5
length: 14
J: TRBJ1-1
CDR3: CASSYQVVGTEAFF
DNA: TGTGCCAGCAGTTACCAGGTGGTGGGCACTGAAGCTTTCTTT

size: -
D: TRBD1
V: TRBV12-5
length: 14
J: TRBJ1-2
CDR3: CASGSPRGQGGYTF
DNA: TGTGCTAGTGGTTCACCCAGGGGGCAGGGTGGCTACACCTTC

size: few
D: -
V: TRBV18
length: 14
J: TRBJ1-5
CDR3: CASSPTADDQPQHF
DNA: TGTGCCAGCTCACCCACGGCGGATGATCAGCCCCAGCATTTT

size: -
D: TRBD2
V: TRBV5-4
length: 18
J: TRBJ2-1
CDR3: CASSPGRRVAGGPGEQFF
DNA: TGTGCCAGCAGCCCGGGTCGGCGGGTAGCGGGAGGGCCGGGGGAGCAGTTCTTC

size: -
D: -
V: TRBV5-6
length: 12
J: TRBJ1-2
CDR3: CASSLANYGYTF
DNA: TGTGCCAGCAGCTTAGCTAACTATGGCTACACCTTC

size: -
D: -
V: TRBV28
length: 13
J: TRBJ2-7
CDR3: CASEEGRTYEQYF
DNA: TGTGCCAGCGAAGAGGGCAGGACGTACGAGCAGTACTTC

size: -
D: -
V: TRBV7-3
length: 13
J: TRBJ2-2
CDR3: CASSSPPAGELFF
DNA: TGTGCCAGCAGCTCACCCCCGGCCGGGGAGCTGTTTTTT

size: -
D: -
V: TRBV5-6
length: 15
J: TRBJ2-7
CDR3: CASSLSLRVLPEQYF
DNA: TGTGCCAGCAGCTTGTCGCTCCGAGTTCTACCCGAGCAGTACTTC

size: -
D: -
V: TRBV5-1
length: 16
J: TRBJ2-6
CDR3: CASSLHSYSGANVLTF
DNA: TGCGCCAGCAGCTTACATTCATACTCTGGGGCCAACGTCCTGACTTTC

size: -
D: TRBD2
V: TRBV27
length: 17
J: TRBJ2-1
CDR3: CASSPQWLAGVGNEQFF
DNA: TGTGCCAGCAGTCCACAGTGGCTAGCGGGAGTGGGCAATGAGCAGTTCTTC

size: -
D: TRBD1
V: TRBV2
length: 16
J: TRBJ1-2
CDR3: CASSGGQGAGTYGYTF
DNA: TGTGCCAGCAGTGGGGGACAGGGGGCCGGTACCTATGGCTACACCTTC

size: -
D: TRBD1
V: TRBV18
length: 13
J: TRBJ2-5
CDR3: CASSRTGGETQYF
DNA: TGTGCCAGCTCGCGTACAGGGGGTGAGACCCAGTACTTC

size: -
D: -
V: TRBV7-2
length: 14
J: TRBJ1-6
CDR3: CASSLNARSSALHF
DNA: TGTGCCAGCAGCTTGAATGCGCGGTCCAGCGCCCTCCACTTT

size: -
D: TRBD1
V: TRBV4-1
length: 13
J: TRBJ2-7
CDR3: CASSLQGSYEQYF
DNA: TGCGCCAGCAGCTTACAGGGGTCCTACGAGCAGTACTTC

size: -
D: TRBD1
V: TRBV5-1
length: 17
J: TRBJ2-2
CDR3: CASSPPGQGANTGELFF
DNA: TGCGCCAGCAGCCCCCCTGGACAGGGGGCGAACACCGGGGAGCTGTTTTTT

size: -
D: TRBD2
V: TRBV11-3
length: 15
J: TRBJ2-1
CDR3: CASSLDRIAGDSIFF
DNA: TGTGCCAGCAGCTTAGATCGGATTGCGGGAGATTCAATCTTCTTC

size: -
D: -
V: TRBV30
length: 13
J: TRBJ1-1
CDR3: CAWSENPNTEAFF
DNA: TGTGCCTGGAGTGAGAACCCTAACACTGAAGCTTTCTTT

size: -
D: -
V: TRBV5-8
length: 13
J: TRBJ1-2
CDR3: CASSFSGWTAATF
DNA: TGTGCCAGCAGCTTTTCAGGATGGACAGCAGCCACCTTC

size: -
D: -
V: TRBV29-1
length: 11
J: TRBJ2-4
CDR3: CSVERGGLLYF
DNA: TGCAGCGTTGAAAGAGGGGGACTACTCTACTTC

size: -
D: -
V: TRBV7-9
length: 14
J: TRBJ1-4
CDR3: CASSLDRVSEKLFF
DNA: TGTGCCAGCAGCTTAGACAGGGTCAGCGAAAAACTGTTTTTT

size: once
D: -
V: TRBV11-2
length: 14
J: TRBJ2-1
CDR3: CASSPWVERDEQFF
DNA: TGTGCCAGCAGCCCTTGGGTAGAGCGGGATGAGCAGTTCTTC

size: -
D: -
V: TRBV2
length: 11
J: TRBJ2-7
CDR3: CASGQFHEQYF
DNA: TGTGCCAGCGGGCAGTTCCACGAGCAGTACTTC